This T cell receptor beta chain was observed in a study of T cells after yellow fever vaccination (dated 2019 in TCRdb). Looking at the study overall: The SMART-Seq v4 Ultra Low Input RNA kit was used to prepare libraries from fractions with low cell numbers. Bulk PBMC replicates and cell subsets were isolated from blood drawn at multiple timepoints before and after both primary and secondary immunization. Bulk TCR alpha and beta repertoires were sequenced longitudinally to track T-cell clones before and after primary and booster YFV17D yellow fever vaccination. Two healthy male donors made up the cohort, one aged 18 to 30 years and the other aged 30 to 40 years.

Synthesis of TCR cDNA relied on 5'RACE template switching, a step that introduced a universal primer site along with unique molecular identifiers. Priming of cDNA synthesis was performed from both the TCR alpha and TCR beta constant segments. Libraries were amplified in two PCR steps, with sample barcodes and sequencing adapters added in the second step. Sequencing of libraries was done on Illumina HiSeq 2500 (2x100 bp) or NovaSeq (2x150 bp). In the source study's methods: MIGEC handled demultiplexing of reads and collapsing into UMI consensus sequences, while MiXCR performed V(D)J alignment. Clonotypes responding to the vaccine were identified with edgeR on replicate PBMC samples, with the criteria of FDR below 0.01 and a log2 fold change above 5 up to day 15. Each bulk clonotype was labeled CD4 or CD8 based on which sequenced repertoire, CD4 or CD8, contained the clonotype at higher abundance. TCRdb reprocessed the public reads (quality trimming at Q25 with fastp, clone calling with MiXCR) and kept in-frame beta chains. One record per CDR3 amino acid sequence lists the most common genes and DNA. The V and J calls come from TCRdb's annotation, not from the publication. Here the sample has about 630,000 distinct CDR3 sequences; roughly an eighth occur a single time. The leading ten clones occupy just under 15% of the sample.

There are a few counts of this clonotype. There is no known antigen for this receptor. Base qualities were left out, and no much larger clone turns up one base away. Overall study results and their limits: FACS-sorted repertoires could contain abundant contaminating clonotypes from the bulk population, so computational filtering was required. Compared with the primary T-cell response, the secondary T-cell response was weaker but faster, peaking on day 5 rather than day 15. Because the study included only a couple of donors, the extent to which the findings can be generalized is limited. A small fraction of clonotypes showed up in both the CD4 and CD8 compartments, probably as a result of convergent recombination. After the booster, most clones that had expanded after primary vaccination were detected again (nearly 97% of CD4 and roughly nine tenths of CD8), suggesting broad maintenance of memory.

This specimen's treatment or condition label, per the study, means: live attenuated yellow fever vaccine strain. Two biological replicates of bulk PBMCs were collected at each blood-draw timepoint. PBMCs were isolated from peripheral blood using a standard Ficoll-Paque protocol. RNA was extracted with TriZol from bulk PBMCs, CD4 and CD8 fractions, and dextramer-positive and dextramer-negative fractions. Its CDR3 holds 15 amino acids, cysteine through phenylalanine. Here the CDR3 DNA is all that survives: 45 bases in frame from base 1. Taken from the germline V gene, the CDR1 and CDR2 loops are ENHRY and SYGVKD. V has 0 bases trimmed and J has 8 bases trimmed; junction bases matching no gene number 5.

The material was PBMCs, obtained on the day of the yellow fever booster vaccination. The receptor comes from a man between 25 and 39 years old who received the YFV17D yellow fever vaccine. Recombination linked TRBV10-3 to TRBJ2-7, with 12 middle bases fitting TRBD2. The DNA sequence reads TGTGCCATCAGTGAGTCGACTAGCGGGAGTCGCAAGCAGTACTTC. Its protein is CAISESTSGSRKQYF.